Listed here is a single TCR beta chain. This record comes from a study of T-cell reconstitution after alpha-beta-depleted transplantation in children. J lost 0 bases, V lost 4 bases, and 2 bases had no gene match. The V gene's germline CDR1 is SQVTM and CDR2 ANQGSEA. This CDR3 spans 13 amino acids. The TCRbeta library was prepared with unique molecular identifiers. TCRdb analysed the PCR reads with MiXCR anew, one entry per CDR3 protein. In the table there are about half a million distinct CDR3 sequences, around 13% of which are singletons. The rearrangement links TRBV29-1 to TRBJ2-7; 8 bases match TRBD2. The receptor was isolated from a human donor who donated a stem cell graft to a child with combined immunodeficiency. The source material was PBMCs from the stem cell graft donor, sampled from the stem cell graft. In DNA, the CDR3 is TGCAGCGTTGCGCTAGCGGGCTCCTACGAGCAGTACTTC. It is translated as CSVALAGSYEQYF.